These T cell receptor beta chains were read from a single sample in a study of T-cell reconstitution after alpha-beta-depleted transplantation in children. TCRdb reprocessed the PCR reads with MiXCR, giving one entry per CDR3 protein. Of about a million distinct CDR3 sequences in the sample, about 29% were seen once. Sequences were derived from PBMCs, mostly from graft donor cells, sampled 360 days after TCRalphabeta/CD19-depleted stem cell transplant. These receptors all come from a boy in the first two years of life who had a stem cell transplant for SCID, so the T cells may come from the graft donor. CDR3s include the opening cysteine and the closing phenylalanine or tryptophan. The D gene is left open where the match is weak. Some rows mark clone size as missing; the rest say once, few, many or name a class of expanded clone.

clone_size	d_call	v_call	j_call	cdr3_aa	cdr3_nt
-	TRBD2	TRBV20-1	TRBJ2-7	CSARDLARSGGRYEQYF	TGCAGTGCTAGAGACTTAGCCCGTAGCGGGGGACGCTACGAGCAGTACTTC
-	-	TRBV12-3/TRBV12-4	TRBJ1-1	CASRLTANTEAFF	TGTGCCAGCAGGTTGACAGCGAACACTGAAGCTTTCTTT
few	TRBD1	TRBV20-1	TRBJ1-2	CSATRQGFGGYTF	TGCAGTGCTACCAGACAGGGCTTTGGGGGCTACACCTTC
-	-	TRBV7-2	TRBJ1-1	CASSFAEAFF	TGTGCCAGCAGCTTTGCTGAAGCTTTCTTT
-	-	TRBV9	TRBJ2-6	CASSVGGSISGANVLTF	TGTGCCAGCAGCGTAGGGGGGAGCATCTCTGGGGCCAACGTCCTGACTTTC
-	-	TRBV10-3	TRBJ1-3	CAISVWGGPSSGNTIYF	TGTGCCATCAGTGTATGGGGGGGCCCGAGCTCTGGAAACACCATATATTTT
few	TRBD1	TRBV4-3	TRBJ2-7	CASSHARGLAGTGVYEQYF	TGCGCCAGCAGCCACGCGAGGGGTTTAGCCGGGACAGGGGTCTACGAGCAGTACTTC
few	-	TRBV10-2	TRBJ2-7	CASSEYYGSYEQYF	TGCGCCAGCAGTGAGTACTACGGATCCTACGAGCAGTACTTC
few	TRBD2	TRBV29-1	TRBJ2-1	CSVLARLATNEQFF	TGCAGCGTTCTGGCCAGACTAGCTACCAATGAGCAGTTCTTC
-	TRBD1	TRBV20-1	TRBJ2-1	CSARQQGAREQFF	TGCAGTGCTAGACAACAGGGGGCCAGGGAGCAGTTCTTC
few	TRBD2	TRBV4-3	TRBJ2-1	CASSQVLAAYNEQFF	TGCGCCAGCAGCCAAGTACTAGCGGCATACAATGAGCAGTTCTTC
-	-	TRBV27	TRBJ2-1	CASSFGTSGPRDEQFF	TGTGCCAGCAGTTTCGGTACCAGCGGGCCTAGAGATGAGCAGTTCTTC
-	-	TRBV15	TRBJ1-5	CATSRDHGTNQPQHF	TGTGCCACCAGCAGAGATCATGGGACGAACCAGCCCCAGCATTTT
few	TRBD2	TRBV9	TRBJ2-1	CASSARGGTNEQFF	TGTGCCAGCAGCGCCCGGGGGGGTACCAATGAGCAGTTCTTC
-	-	TRBV20-1	TRBJ2-7	CSASRGPTYEQYF	TGCAGTGCTAGCCGGGGGCCCACCTACGAGCAGTACTTC
-	TRBD2	TRBV27	TRBJ2-1	CASRLGLAGGLFF	TGTGCCAGCCGCCTCGGGCTAGCGGGGGGTTTGTTCTTC
-	-	TRBV20-1	TRBJ2-1	CSAPKTGLRPQFF	TGCAGTGCCCCGAAGACCGGACTTAGACCCCAGTTCTTC
few	TRBD1	TRBV5-1	TRBJ1-2	CASSSGQAGGYTF	TGCGCCAGCAGCTCTGGACAGGCGGGTGGCTACACCTTC
few	-	TRBV4-3	TRBJ2-5	CASSRGQRIYQETQYF	TGCGCCAGCAGCCGAGGACAGCGGATTTACCAAGAGACCCAGTACTTC
-	TRBD1	TRBV20-1	TRBJ1-4	CSASGQAVGEKLFF	TGCAGTGCTAGTGGACAGGCGGTGGGTGAAAAACTGTTTTTT
once	-	TRBV6-2/TRBV6-3	TRBJ2-1	CASTKGEVPYNEQFF	TGTGCCAGCACCAAGGGGGAGGTTCCCTACAATGAGCAGTTCTTC
many	TRBD1	TRBV12-3/TRBV12-4	TRBJ2-2	CASRPQGGTGELFF	TGTGCCAGCAGGCCACAGGGGGGCACCGGGGAGCTGTTTTTT
-	TRBD1	TRBV7-7	TRBJ2-2	CASSPVDRGLTGELFF	TGTGCCAGCAGCCCCGTGGACAGGGGGCTTACCGGGGAGCTGTTTTTT
few	-	TRBV20-1	TRBJ2-5	CSARGGSGETQYF	TGCAGTGCTAGAGGCGGGTCCGGGGAGACCCAGTACTTC
-	TRBD2	TRBV15	TRBJ2-1	CATSSMGLAGYNEQFF	TGTGCCACCAGCAGCATGGGACTAGCGGGGTACAATGAGCAGTTCTTC